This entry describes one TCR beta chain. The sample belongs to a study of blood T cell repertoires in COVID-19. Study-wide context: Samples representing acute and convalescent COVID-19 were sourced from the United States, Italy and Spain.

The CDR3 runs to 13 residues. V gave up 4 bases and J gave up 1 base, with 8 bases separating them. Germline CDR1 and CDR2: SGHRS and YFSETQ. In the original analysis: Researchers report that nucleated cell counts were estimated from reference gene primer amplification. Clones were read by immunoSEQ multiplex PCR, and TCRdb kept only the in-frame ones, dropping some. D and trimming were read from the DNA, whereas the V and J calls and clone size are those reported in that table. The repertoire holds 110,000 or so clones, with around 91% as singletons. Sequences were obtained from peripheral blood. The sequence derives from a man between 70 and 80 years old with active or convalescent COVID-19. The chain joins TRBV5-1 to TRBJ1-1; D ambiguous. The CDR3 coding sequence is TGCGCCAGCAGCCTGGCAGGGAACACTGAAGCTTTCTTT. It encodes CASSLAGNTEAFF.